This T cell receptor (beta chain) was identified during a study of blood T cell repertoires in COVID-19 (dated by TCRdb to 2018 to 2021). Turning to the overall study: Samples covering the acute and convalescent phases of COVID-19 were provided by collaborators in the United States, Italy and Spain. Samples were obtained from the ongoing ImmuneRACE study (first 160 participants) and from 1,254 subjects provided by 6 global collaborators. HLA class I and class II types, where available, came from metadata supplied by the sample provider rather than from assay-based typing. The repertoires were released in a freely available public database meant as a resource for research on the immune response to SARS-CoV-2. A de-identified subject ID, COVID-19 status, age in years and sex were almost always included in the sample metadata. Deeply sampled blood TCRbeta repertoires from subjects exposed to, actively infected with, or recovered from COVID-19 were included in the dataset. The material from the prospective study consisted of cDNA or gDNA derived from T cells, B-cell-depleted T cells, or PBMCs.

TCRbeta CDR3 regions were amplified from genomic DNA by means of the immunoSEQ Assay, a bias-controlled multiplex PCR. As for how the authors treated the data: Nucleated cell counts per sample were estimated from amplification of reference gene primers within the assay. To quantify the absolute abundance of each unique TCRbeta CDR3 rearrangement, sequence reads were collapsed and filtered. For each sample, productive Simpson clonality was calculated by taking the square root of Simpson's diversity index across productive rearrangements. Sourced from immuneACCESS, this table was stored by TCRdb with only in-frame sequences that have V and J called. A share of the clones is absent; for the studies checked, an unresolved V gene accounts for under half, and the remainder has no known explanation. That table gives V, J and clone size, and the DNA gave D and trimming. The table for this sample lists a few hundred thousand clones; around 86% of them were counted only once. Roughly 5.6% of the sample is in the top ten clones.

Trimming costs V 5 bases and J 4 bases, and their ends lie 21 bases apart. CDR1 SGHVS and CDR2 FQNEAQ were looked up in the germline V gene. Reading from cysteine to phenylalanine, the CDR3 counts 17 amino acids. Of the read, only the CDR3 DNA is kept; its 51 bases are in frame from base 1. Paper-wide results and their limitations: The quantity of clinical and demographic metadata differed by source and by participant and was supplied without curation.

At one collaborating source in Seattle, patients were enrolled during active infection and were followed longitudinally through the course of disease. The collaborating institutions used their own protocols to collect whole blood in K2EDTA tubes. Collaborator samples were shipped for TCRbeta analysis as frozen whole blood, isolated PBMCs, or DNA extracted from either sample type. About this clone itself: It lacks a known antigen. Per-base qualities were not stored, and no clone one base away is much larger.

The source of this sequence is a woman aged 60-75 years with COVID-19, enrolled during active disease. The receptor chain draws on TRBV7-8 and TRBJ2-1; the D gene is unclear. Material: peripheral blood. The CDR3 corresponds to CASSPPAAGFSYNEQFF. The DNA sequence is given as TGTGCCAGCAGCCCCCCGGCGGCCGGATTCTCTTACAATGAGCAGTTCTTC. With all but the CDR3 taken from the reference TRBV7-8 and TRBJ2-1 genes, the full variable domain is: GAGVSQSPRYKVAKRGQDVALRCDPISGHVSLFWYQQALGQGPEFLTYFQNEAQLDKSGLPSDRFFAERPEGSVSTLKIQRTQQEDSAVYLCASSPPAAGFSYNEQFFGPGTRLTVL.